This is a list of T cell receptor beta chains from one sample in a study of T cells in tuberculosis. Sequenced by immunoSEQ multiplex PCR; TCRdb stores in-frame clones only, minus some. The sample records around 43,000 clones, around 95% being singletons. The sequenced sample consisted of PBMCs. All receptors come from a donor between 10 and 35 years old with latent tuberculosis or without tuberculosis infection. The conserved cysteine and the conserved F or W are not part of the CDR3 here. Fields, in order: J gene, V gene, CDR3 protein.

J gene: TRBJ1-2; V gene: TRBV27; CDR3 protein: ASSSESDGTNYGYT
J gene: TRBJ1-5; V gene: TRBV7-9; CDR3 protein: ASTAGAPPFANQPQH
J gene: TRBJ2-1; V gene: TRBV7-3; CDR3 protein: ASSPTGVDSEQF
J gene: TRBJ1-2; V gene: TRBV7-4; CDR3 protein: ASSLTPGLFNYGYT
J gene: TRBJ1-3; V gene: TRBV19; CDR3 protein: ASRLRSSQVSSGNTIY
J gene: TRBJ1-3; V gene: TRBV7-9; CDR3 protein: ASSPGTGNADRGNTIY
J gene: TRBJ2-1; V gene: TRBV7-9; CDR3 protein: ASSLRDTWDEQF
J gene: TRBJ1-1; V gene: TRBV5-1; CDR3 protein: ASSRDLGGLNTEAF
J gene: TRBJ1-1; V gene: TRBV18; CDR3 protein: ASSSIEAF
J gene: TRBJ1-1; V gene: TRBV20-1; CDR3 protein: SAPRQAEAF
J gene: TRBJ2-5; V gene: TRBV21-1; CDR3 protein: ARGLATETQY